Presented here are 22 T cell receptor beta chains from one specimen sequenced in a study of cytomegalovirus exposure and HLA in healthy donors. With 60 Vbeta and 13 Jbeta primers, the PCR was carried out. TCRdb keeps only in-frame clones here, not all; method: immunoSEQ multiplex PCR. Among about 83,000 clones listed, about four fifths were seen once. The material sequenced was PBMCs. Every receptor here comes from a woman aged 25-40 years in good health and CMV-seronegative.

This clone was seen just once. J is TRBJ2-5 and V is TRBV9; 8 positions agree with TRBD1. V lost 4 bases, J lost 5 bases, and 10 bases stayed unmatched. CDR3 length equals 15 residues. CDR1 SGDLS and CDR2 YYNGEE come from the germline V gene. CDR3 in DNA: TGTGCCAGCAGCCCCGGGGGCGGGACAGGCGAGACCCAGTACTTC. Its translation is CASSPGGGTGETQYF.

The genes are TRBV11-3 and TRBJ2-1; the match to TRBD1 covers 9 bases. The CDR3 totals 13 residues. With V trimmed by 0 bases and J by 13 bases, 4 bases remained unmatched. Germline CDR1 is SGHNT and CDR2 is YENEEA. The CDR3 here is CASSLERDREQFF. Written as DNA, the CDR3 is TGTGCCAGCAGCTTAGAAAGGGACAGGGAACAGTTCTTC.

Here the CDR3 reads CASSLGAGELFF. Written as DNA, the CDR3 is TGCGCCAGCAGCTTGGGAGCCGGGGAGCTGTTTTTT. V gene TRBV5-1 combines with J gene TRBJ2-2; D remains unclear. Trimming left V 0 bases short and J 6 bases short, with 3 bases between. The CDR3 is 12 amino acids. Per the germline V gene, CDR1 is SGHRS and CDR2 is YFSETQ.

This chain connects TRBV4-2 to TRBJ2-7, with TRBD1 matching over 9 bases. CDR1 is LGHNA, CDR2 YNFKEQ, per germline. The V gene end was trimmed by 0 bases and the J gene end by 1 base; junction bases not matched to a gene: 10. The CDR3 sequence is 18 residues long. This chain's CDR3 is CASSQDWGPGTGSYEQYF. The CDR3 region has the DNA TGTGCCAGCAGCCAAGATTGGGGGCCCGGGACAGGGTCCTACGAGCAGTACTTC.

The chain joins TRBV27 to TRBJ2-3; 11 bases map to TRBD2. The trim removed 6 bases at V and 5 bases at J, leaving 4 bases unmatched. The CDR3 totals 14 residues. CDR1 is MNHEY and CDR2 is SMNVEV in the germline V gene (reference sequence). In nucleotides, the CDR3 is TGTGCCAGCAGCCCCGGGACTAGCGGAGATACGCAGTATTTT. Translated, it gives CASSPGTSGDTQYF.

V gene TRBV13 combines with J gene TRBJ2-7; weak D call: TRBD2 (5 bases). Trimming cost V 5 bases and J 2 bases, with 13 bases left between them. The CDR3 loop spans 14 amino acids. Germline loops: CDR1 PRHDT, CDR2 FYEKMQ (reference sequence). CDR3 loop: CASSPGVIAYEQYF. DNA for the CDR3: TGTGCCAGCAGCCCCGGGGTCATCGCCTACGAGCAGTACTTC.

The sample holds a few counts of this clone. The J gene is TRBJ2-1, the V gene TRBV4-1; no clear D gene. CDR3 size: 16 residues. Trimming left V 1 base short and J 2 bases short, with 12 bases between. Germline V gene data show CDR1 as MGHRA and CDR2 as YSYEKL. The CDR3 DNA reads TGCGCCAGCAGCCAAGCTCCTAGGAAGCCCTACAATGAGCAGTTCTTC. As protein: CASSQAPRKPYNEQFF.

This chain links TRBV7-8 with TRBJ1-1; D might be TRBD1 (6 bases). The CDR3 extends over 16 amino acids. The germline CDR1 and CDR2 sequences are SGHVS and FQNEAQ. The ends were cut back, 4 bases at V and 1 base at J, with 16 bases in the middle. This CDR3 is CASSSIPGHQNTEAFF. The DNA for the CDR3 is TGTGCCAGCAGCTCAATCCCGGGACACCAGAACACTGAAGCTTTCTTT.

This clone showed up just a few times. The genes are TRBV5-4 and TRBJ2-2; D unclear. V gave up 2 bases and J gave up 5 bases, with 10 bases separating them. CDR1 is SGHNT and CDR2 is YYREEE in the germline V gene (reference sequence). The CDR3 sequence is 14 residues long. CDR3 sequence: CASSFASGTGELFF. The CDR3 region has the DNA TGTGCCAGCAGCTTTGCTTCCGGGACCGGGGAGCTGTTTTTT.

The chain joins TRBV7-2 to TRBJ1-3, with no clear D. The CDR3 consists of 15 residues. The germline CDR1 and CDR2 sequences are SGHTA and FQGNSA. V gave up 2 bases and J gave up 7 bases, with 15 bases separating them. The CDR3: CASSLTLNDMNTIYF. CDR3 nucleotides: TGTGCCAGCAGCTTAACTTTGAATGACATGAACACCATATATTTT.

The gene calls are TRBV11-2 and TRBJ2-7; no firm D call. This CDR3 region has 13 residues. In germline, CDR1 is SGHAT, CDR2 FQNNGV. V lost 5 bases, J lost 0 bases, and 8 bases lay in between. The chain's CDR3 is CASSPTSSYEQYF. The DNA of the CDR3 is TGTGCCAGCAGCCCTACGAGCTCCTACGAGCAGTACTTC.

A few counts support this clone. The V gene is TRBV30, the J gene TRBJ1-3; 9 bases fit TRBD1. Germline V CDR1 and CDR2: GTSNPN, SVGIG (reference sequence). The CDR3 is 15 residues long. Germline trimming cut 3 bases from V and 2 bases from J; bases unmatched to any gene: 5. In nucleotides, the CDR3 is TGTGCCTGGAGCGGGACAGGGTTCACTGGAAACACCATATATTTT. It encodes CAWSGTGFTGNTIYF. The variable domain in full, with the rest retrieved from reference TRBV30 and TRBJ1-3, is SQTIHQWPATLVQPVGSPLSLECTVEGTSNPNLYWYRQAAGRGLQLLFYSVGIGQISSEVPQNLSASRPQDRQFILSSKKLLLSDSGFYLCAWSGTGFTGNTIYFGEGSWLTVV.

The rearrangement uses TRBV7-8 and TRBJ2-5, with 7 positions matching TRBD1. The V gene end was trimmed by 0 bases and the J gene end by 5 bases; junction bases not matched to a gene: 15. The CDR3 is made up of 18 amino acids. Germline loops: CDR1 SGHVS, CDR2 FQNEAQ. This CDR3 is CASSLAVIRTGRLETQYF. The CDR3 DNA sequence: TGTGCCAGCAGCTTAGCGGTTATTAGGACAGGAAGGTTGGAGACCCAGTACTTC.

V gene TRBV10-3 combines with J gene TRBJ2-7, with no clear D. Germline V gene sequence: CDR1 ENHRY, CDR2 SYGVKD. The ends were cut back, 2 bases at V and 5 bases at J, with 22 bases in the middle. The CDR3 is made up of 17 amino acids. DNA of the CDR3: TGTGCCATCAGTGAGGGGTTCCTTGGAGAGGTCGGCCACGAGCAGTACTTC. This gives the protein CAISEGFLGEVGHEQYF.

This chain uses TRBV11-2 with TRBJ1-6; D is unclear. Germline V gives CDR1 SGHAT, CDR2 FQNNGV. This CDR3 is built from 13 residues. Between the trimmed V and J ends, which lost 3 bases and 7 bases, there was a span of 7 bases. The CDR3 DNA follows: TGTGCCAGCAGCTTCTCAGCGAATTCACCCCTCCACTTT. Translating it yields CASSFSANSPLHF. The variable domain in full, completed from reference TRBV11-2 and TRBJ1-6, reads EAGVAQSPRYKIIEKRQSVAFWCNPISGHATLYWYQQILGQGPKLLIQFQNNGVVDDSQLPKDRFSAERLKGVDSTLKIQPAKLEDSAVYLCASSFSANSPLHFGNGTRLTVT.

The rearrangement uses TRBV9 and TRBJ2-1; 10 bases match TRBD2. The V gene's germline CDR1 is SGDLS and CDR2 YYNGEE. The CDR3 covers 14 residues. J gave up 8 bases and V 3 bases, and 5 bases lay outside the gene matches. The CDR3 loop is CASSGWTSGDEQFF. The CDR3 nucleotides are TGTGCCAGCAGCGGCTGGACTAGCGGCGATGAGCAGTTCTTC. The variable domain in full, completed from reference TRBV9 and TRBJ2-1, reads DSGVTQTPKHLITATGQRVTLRCSPRSGDLSVYWYQQSLDQGLQFLIQYYNGEERAKGNILERFSAQQFPDLHSELNLSSLELGDSALYFCASSGWTSGDEQFFGPGTRLTVL.

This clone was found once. This CDR3 is CASSQGPRESNQPQHF. CDR3 DNA: TGTGCCAGCAGCCAAGGCCCGAGAGAGTCCAATCAGCCCCAGCATTTT. The chain uses TRBV4-2 and TRBJ1-5; D call uncertain. Germline CDR1 and CDR2: LGHNA and YNFKEQ. The CDR3 covers 16 residues. The germline V and J ends were trimmed by 1 base and 3 bases, with 13 bases remaining between them.

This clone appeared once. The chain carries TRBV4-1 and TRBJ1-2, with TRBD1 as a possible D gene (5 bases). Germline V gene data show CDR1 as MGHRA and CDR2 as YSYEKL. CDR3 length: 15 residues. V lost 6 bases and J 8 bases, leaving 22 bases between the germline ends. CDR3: CASSQDIPLVGGYTF. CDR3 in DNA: TGCGCCAGCAGTCAGGACATTCCACTTGTGGGGGGCTACACCTTC.

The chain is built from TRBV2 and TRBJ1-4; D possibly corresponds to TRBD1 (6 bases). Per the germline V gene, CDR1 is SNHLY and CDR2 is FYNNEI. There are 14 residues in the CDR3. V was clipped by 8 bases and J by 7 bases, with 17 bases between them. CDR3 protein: CASGLRGYGEKLFF. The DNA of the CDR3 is TGTGCCAGCGGCCTGAGGGGGTATGGTGAAAAACTGTTTTTT. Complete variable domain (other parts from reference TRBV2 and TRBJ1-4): EPEVTQTPSHQVTQMGQEVILRCVPISNHLYFYWYRQILGQKVEFLVSFYNNEISEKSEIFDDQFSVERPDGSNFTLKIRSTKLEDSAMYFCASGLRGYGEKLFFGSGTQLSVL.

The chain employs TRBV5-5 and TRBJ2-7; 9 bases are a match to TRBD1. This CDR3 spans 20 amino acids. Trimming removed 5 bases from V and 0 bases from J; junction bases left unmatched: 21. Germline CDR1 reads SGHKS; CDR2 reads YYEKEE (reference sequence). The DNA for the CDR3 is TGTGCCAGCAGACGGACCGGGACAGGGATATTTCTCTCGAGCTCCTACGAGCAGTACTTC. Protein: CASRRTGTGIFLSSSYEQYF.

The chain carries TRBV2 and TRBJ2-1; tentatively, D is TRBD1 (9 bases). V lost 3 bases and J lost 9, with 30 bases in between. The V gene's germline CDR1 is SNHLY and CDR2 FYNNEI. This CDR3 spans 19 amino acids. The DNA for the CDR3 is TGTGCCAGCAGTGACCGGGACAGGGTAGGGAGCGGGAGTCCCGGTGAGCAGTTCTTC. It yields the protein CASSDRDRVGSGSPGEQFF.

CDR3 protein: CASSLASGSFNEQFF. CDR3 DNA sequence: TGCGCCAGCAGCTTGGCTAGCGGGAGTTTCAATGAGCAGTTCTTC. This chain connects TRBV5-1 to TRBJ2-1; 10 bases align to TRBD2. V was pared by 0 bases and J by 6 bases, with 3 bases of the junction left unmatched. CDR3 length: 15 residues. Germline-derived CDR1 and CDR2 are SGHRS and YFSETQ.